The 12 T cell receptor beta chains below were found in one sample sequenced in a study of cytomegalovirus exposure and HLA in healthy donors. The primer mix had 60 Vbeta and 13 Jbeta primers. TCRdb's table, derived via immunoSEQ multiplex PCR, lists solely in-frame clones and lacks some. The sample comprises 140,000 to 150,000 clones, roughly 66% of which are singletons, and 5.5% to 7.5% rests with the top ten. Sequenced material: PBMCs. Every receptor here comes from a woman in her fifties or sixties in good health and CMV-seronegative.

CDR3 sequence reads: CSVPDIPEQYF. The CDR3 nucleotides read TGCAGTGTTCCCGACATCCCCGAGCAGTACTTC. This chain links TRBV20-1 with TRBJ2-7; no definite D call. Trimming removed 7 bases from V and 6 bases from J, with 13 bases in between. The CDR3 is made up of 11 amino acids. From germline, CDR1 is DFQATT and CDR2 SNEGSKA (reference sequence).

The chain has TRBV7-9 and TRBJ2-7, with TRBD2 matching over 8 bases. The CDR3 loop spans 15 amino acids. V was pared by 1 base and J by 7 bases, with 9 bases of the junction left unmatched. Germline loops: CDR1 SEHNR, CDR2 FQNEAQ (reference sequence). The CDR3 DNA reads TGTGCCAGCAGCTTAGGGAAGGGCATAGCGGGGGAGCAGTACTTC. The encoded protein is CASSLGKGIAGEQYF.

This clone was observed a few times. This chain's CDR3 is CASSFLPGQPQHF. The CDR3 DNA is TGTGCCAGCAGCTTTCTCCCCGGTCAGCCCCAGCATTTT. V gene TRBV7-2 combines with J gene TRBJ1-5; no reliable D call. Trimming cost V 3 bases and J 6 bases, with 9 bases left between them. The CDR3 is 13 residues long. Germline V gene data show CDR1 as SGHTA and CDR2 as FQGNSA. Using reference TRBV7-2 and TRBJ1-5 for the parts outside the CDR3, the full variable domain is GAGVSQSPSNKVTEKGKDVELRCDPISGHTALYWYRQSLGQGLEFLIYFQGNSAPDKSGLPSDRFSAERTGGSVSTLTIQRTQQEDSAVYLCASSFLPGQPQHFGDGTRLSIL.

The rearrangement joins TRBV9 to TRBJ1-2, with a tentative D call TRBD1 (5 bases). This CDR3 contains 11 residues. V gave up 3 bases and J gave up 8 bases, with 8 bases separating them. Germline CDR1 SGDLS, CDR2 YYNGEE. The chain's CDR3 is CASSGRGGYTF. For the CDR3, the DNA is TGTGCCAGCAGCGGACGGGGGGGCTACACCTTC.

This sequence joins TRBV5-1 and TRBJ2-4; 9 bases line up with TRBD2. The CDR3 runs 16 residues. V shed 4 bases, J shed 3 bases, and the junction held 8 bases outside the gene matches. CDR1 is SGHRS and CDR2 is YFSETQ in the germline V gene. The CDR3: CASSQNSGGIKNIQYF. The CDR3 DNA reads TGCGCCAGCAGCCAAAACAGCGGGGGGATCAAAAACATTCAGTACTTC.

The chain uses TRBV7-8 and TRBJ1-2, with D tentatively TRBD1 (5 bases). CDR3 length: 13 residues. CDR1 is SGHVS and CDR2 is FQNEAQ in the germline V gene. Deletions cut 1 base from V and 8 bases from J, with 11 bases between. DNA of the CDR3: TGTGCCAGCAGCTTAGAGGGGATGGGAGGCTACACCTTC. Protein product: CASSLEGMGGYTF. Full variable domain (rest looked up from reference TRBV7-8 and TRBJ1-2): GAGVSQSPRYKVAKRGQDVALRCDPISGHVSLFWYQQALGQGPEFLTYFQNEAQLDKSGLPSDRFFAERPEGSVSTLKIQRTQQEDSAVYLCASSLEGMGGYTFGSGTRLTVV.

The CDR3: CASSSGETYEQYF. The CDR3, as DNA: TGTGCCAGCAGCTCGGGGGAGACCTACGAGCAGTACTTC. The V and J genes are TRBV9 and TRBJ2-7; tentatively, D is TRBD2 (6 bases). Germline values: CDR1 SGDLS, CDR2 YYNGEE. The CDR3 runs 13 residues. V dropped 4 bases and J dropped 2 bases, with 10 bases sitting between them. The entire variable domain, with the rest obtained from reference TRBV9 and TRBJ2-7, is as follows: DSGVTQTPKHLITATGQRVTLRCSPRSGDLSVYWYQQSLDQGLQFLIQYYNGEERAKGNILERFSAQQFPDLHSELNLSSLELGDSALYFCASSSGETYEQYFGPGTRLTVT.

The chain uses TRBV19 and TRBJ1-1, with D possibly TRBD1 on 5 matching bases. V was clipped by 3 bases and J by 0 bases, with 17 bases between them. Germline values: CDR1 LNHDA, CDR2 SQIVND (reference sequence). The CDR3 covers 17 residues. CDR3 residues: CASSIPGGVPLNTEAFF. The CDR3 DNA reads TGTGCCAGTAGTATCCCCGGGGGTGTCCCTCTGAACACTGAAGCTTTCTTT.

This clone was detected only a few times. The chain joins TRBV7-7 to TRBJ1-1; 10 nucleotides match TRBD1. Trimming at V came to 4 bases and at J to 0 bases, leaving 11 bases not matched to a gene. The CDR3 is 18 amino acids. The germline V gene has CDR1 SSHAT and CDR2 FNYEAQ (reference sequence). The CDR3 sequence: CASSSRTGGNGMNTEAFF. For the CDR3, the DNA is TGTGCCAGCAGCTCCAGGACAGGGGGAAATGGTATGAACACTGAAGCTTTCTTT.

The chain couples TRBV5-1 to TRBJ2-1; D possibly corresponds to TRBD2 (6 bases). CDR3 length: 17 amino acids. V lost 1 base to trimming and J lost 0 bases, with 14 bases between them. Germline assignment: CDR1 SGHRS and CDR2 YFSETQ. CDR3 protein: CASSLTLAVSSYNEQFF. CDR3 DNA: TGCGCCAGCAGCTTGACCTTAGCGGTGAGCTCCTACAATGAGCAGTTCTTC. Based on the CDR3 plus reference TRBV5-1 and TRBJ2-1, the full variable domain is KAGVTQTPRYLIKTRGQQVTLSCSPISGHRSVSWYQQTPGQGLQFLFEYFSETQRNKGNFPGRFSGRQFSNSRSEMNVSTLELGDSALYLCASSLTLAVSSYNEQFFGPGTRLTVL.

Comments on this clone: The same CDR3 can be traced to other DNA sequences in this sample. The J gene is TRBJ2-5, the V gene TRBV5-1; TRBD2 matches 13 bases. Per germline, CDR1 SGHRS and CDR2 YFSETQ. V lost 3 bases, J lost 2 bases, and 1 base stayed unmatched. This CDR3 contains 15 residues. The CDR3 loop reads CASSSGLAGQETQYF. The CDR3 bases are TGCGCCAGCAGCTCGGGACTAGCGGGGCAAGAGACCCAGTACTTC.

The chain uses TRBV5-1 and TRBJ2-2; tentative D call: TRBD2 (6 bases). Per the germline V gene, CDR1 is SGHRS and CDR2 is YFSETQ. The V gene lost 2 bases and the J gene lost 2 bases, with 7 bases spanning the gap. There are 14 residues in the CDR3. The chain's CDR3 is CASSLGLNTGELFF. For the CDR3, the DNA is TGCGCCAGCAGCTTAGGACTAAACACCGGGGAGCTGTTTTTT.